This section outlines one T cell receptor beta chain sequence together with its context. The sample is drawn from a study of control samples from healthy donors and cancer patients. Germline V gene lookup returns CDR1 LNHNV and CDR2 YYDKDF (reference sequence). Trimming shortened V by 0 bases and J by 0 bases, and 15 bases separated the two germline ends. The CDR3 has 18 amino acids. Method: immunoSEQ multiplex PCR; TCRdb's copy keeps in-frame clones and lacks some. The sample lists about 84,000 clones, about 79% occurring once. The rearrangement uses TRBV15 and TRBJ2-1; no reliable D call. The sequenced material came from PBMCs. The TCR was taken from a man in his 60s with head and neck cancer. The CDR3 nucleotides are TGTGCCACCAGCAGAGAGGTCCCTATGAAAAGCTCCTACAATGAGCAGTTCTTC. Its translation: CATSREVPMKSSYNEQFF.